This T cell receptor (beta chain) was observed in a study of T cell responses to AZD1222 COVID-19 vaccine. About the study: Whether given at about 4 or about 12 weeks, second doses were pooled. Regarding the study as a whole: Just a handful of AZD1222 recipients tested seropositive at baseline. Vaccine-associated CD4 TCRs ranged over spike, dominating at 160-218 and 743-854. Donors were chiefly white British, with a greater number of females, and clonal diversity was perhaps underestimated.

Sequencing was performed with immunoSEQ multiplex PCR; in TCRdb, only in-frame clones are kept and a portion is missing. The sample lists some 130,000 clones; roughly 90% were seen once. This CDR3 spans 14 amino acids. The germline V gene encodes CDR1 SGHTA and CDR2 FQGTGA. Deletions cut 3 bases from V and 8 bases from J, with 16 bases between. This clone was seen once. Its antigen is not known. The origin of this receptor is an adult in good health. The chain recombines TRBV7-3 with TRBJ1-1; D is ambiguous. The sequenced sample was peripheral blood, obtained on day 0 of AZD1222 vaccination. CDR3 amino acids: CASSFNPVVGEAFF. The DNA of the CDR3 is TGTGCCAGCAGCTTTAATCCGGTGGTGGGGGAAGCTTTCTTT.